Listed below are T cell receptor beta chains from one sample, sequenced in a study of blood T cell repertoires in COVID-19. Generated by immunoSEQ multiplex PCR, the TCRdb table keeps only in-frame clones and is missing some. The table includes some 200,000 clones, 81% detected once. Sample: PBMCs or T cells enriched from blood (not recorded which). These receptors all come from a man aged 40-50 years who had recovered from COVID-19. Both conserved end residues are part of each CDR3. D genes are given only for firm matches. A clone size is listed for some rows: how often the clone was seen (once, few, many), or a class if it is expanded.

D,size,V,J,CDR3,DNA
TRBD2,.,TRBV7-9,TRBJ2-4,CASSLELAGGPKYF,TGTGCCAGCAGCTTAGAACTAGCGGGAGGGCCAAAGTACTTC
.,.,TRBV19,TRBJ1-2,CASSSPGYGYTF,TGTGCCAGTAGTAGCCCGGGCTATGGCTACACCTTC
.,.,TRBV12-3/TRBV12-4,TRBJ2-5,CASSFGRVETQYF,TGTGCCAGCAGTTTCGGCAGGGTAGAGACCCAGTACTTC
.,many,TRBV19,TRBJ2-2,CASKLMAESGGELFF,TGTGCCAGTAAATTAATGGCAGAAAGTGGCGGGGAGCTGTTTTTT
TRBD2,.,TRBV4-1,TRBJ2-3,CASSQAGRGGAFLLQYF,TGCGCCAGCAGCCAAGCAGGACGCGGGGGGGCTTTCCTGCTGCAGTATTTT
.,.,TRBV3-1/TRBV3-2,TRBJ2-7,CASSQEGGQAGSGPPLLPYEQYF,TGTGCCAGCAGCCAAGAAGGAGGACAGGCGGGATCGGGACCTCCACTTCTACCCTACGAGCAGTACTTC
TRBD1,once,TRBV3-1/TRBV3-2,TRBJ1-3,CASSQRTGGGNTIYF,TGTGCCAGCAGCCAAAGAACAGGGGGGGGGAACACCATATATTTT
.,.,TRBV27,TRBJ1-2,CASKSFAGRNYGYTF,TGTGCCAGCAAATCATTCGCAGGCCGAAACTATGGCTACACCTTC
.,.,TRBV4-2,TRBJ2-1,CASSQVHDTYNEQFF,TGTGCCAGCAGCCAAGTACACGACACCTACAATGAGCAGTTCTTC
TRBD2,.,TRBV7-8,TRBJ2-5,CASSLVLAGGPFETQYF,TGTGCCAGCAGCTTAGTTCTAGCGGGGGGGCCCTTCGAGACCCAGTACTTC
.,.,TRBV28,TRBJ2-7,CASTPLDGDYEQYF,TGTGCCAGCACCCCTCTGGACGGGGATTACGAGCAGTACTTC
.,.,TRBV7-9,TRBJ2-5,CASSFGTLGDQETQYF,TGTGCCAGCAGCTTTGGGACATTGGGAGACCAAGAGACCCAGTACTTC
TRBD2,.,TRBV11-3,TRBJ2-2,CASSLALRGLAGNGELFF,TGTGCCAGCAGCTTAGCCCTACGGGGACTAGCGGGAAACGGGGAGCTGTTTTTT
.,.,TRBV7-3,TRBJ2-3,CASSLSGGRGDTQYF,TGTGCCAGCAGCTTATCCGGCGGTCGGGGAGATACGCAGTATTTT
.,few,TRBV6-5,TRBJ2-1,CASRPQVLSYNEQFF,TGTGCCAGCAGACCTCAGGTGCTCTCCTACAATGAGCAGTTCTTC
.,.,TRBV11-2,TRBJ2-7,CASSLVSYEQYF,TGTGCCAGCAGCTTAGTTAGCTACGAGCAGTACTTC
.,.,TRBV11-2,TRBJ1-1,CASSLGTNTEAFF,TGTGCCAGCAGCTTAGGGACAAACACTGAAGCTTTCTTT
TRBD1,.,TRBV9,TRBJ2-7,CASGRGQGANEQYF,TGTGCCAGCGGACGGGGACAGGGGGCGAACGAGCAGTACTTC
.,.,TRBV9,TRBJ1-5,CASSPPGSYSNQPQHF,TGTGCCAGCAGCCCCCCTGGGAGTTATAGCAATCAGCCCCAGCATTTT
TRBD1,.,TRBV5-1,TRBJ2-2,CASAGGKNTGELFF,TGCGCCAGTGCAGGGGGCAAGAACACCGGGGAGCTGTTTTTT
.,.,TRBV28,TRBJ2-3,CASSLGKPDTQYF,TGTGCCAGCAGTTTGGGCAAGCCAGATACGCAGTATTTT
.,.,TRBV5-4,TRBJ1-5,CASSLRGSSQPQHF,TGTGCCAGCAGCTTGAGAGGGTCGAGCCAGCCCCAGCATTTT
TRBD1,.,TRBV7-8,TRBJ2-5,CASSLRPGQGVLETQYF,TGTGCCAGCAGCTTGCGACCGGGACAGGGGGTTTTGGAGACCCAGTACTTC
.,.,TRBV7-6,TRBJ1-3,CASSLISRAGALGNTIYF,TGTGCCAGCAGCTTGATATCTAGGGCAGGGGCGCTTGGAAACACCATATATTTT
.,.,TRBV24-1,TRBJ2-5,CATSEDPGHQETQYF,TGTGCCACCAGTGAGGATCCGGGACATCAAGAGACCCAGTACTTC
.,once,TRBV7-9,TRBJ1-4,CASNSPPASNEKLFF,TGTGCCAGCAACTCTCCCCCCGCTTCTAATGAAAAACTGTTTTTT
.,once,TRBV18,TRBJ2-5,CASSPTGHQETQYF,TGTGCCAGCTCACCTACAGGACACCAAGAGACCCAGTACTTC
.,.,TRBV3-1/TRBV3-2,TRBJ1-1,CASSQGTANTEAFF,TGTGCCAGCAGCCAAGGCACAGCGAACACTGAAGCTTTCTTT
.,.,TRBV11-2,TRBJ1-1,CASSTDSKATEAFF,TGTGCCAGCAGCACGGACTCTAAGGCCACTGAAGCTTTCTTT
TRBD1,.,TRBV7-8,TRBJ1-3,CASSLGQGYGNTIYF,TGTGCCAGCAGCCTAGGACAGGGATACGGAAACACCATATATTTT
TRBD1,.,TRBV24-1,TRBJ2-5,CATSGSGGETQYF,TGTGCCACCAGTGGGTCAGGGGGCGAGACCCAGTACTTC
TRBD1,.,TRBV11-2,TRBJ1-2,CASSSSSGTAYGGYTF,TGTGCCAGCAGCTCAAGCTCCGGGACAGCCTACGGTGGCTACACCTTC
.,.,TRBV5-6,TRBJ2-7,CASSSGNYEQYF,TGTGCCAGCAGCTCCGGGAACTACGAGCAGTACTTC
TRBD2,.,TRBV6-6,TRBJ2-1,CASSPGSGVREQFF,TGTGCCAGCAGTCCGGGGAGCGGGGTTCGTGAGCAGTTCTTC